Following are 22 T cell receptor beta chains from one sample sequenced in a study of T cells in Graves' hyperthyroidism and ophthalmopathy. From RNA transcripts, TCR beta CDR3 regions were amplified. RT-PCR in the first round (using the HTBI primer set) targeted the TCR CDR3. A single record per CDR3 protein comes from TCRdb applying MiXCR to the multiplex PCR reads. Among some 700,000 distinct CDR3 sequences, roughly 17% were seen once, and the ten largest hold 15% to 19%. Sequencing input: blood. The receptors stem from a man aged 45-60 years with Graves' hyperthyroidism.

This clonotype showed up many times. The V and J genes are TRBV2 and TRBJ2-7, with 10 nucleotides matching TRBD2. V lost 7 bases and J lost 2; bases outside the gene matches: 8. Germline CDR1 and CDR2: SNHLY and FYNNEI. This CDR3 has 15 amino acids. CDR3 loop: CASTPGTSVTYEQYF. CDR3 nucleotide sequence: TGTGCCAGCACCCCTGGGACTAGCGTAACCTACGAGCAGTACTTC.

This clonotype was found a few times. This chain uses TRBV27 with TRBJ2-7, with TRBD2 matching over 9 bases. Germline V gives CDR1 MNHEY, CDR2 SMNVEV (reference sequence). Unmatched junction bases numbered 6, after V lost 2 bases and J lost 4 bases. The CDR3 runs 15 residues. CDR3: CASSLRLAGRYEQYF. CDR3 nucleotides: TGTGCCAGCAGTTTAAGGCTAGCGGGAAGATACGAGCAGTACTTC.

This clonotype appeared a few times. The chain links TRBV29-1 to TRBJ1-5; 10 bases map to TRBD1. V lost 7 bases, J lost 6 bases, and 9 bases stayed unmatched. The CDR3 sequence is 14 residues long. CDR1 SQVTM and CDR2 ANQGSEA come from the germline V gene. The CDR3 region has the DNA TGCAGCGCGGGACAGGGGACGTCAGGTCAGCCCCAGCATTTT. This translates into CSAGQGTSGQPQHF.

This clonotype was recorded at least ten times. This chain joins TRBV2 and TRBJ2-4; D gene unclear. The V and J ends lost 2 bases and 6 bases respectively, with 14 bases between them. The CDR3 has 15 amino acids. The germline V gene encodes CDR1 SNHLY and CDR2 FYNNEI. In DNA form, the CDR3 reads TGTGCCAGCAGTGAATGGGGTGGGCCCCGAAACATTCAGTACTTC. This encodes CASSEWGGPRNIQYF.

A few counts support this clonotype. This chain joins TRBV18 and TRBJ1-5; a weak D match, TRBD1 (6 bases). Deletions cut 3 bases from V and 6 bases from J, with 12 bases between. The length of the CDR3 is 14 residues. Germline V gives CDR1 KGHSH, CDR2 LQKENI. CDR3 in DNA: TGTGCCAGCTCACCCCGACAGGACGGTCAGCCCCAGCATTTT. It encodes CASSPRQDGQPQHF.

In this sample, this clonotype turned up many times. The chain couples TRBV27 to TRBJ1-1; TRBD1 matches 8 bases. V was clipped by 6 bases and J by 2 bases; unmatched bases: 5. CDR1 MNHEY and CDR2 SMNVEV come from the germline V gene (reference sequence). The CDR3 length is 14 residues. The CDR3 region is CASSVGQGNTEAFF. The CDR3 nucleotides are TGTGCCAGCAGCGTAGGACAGGGCAACACTGAAGCTTTCTTT.

The chain combines TRBV20-1 with TRBJ2-7; D unresolved. The CDR3 sequence is 13 residues long. Germline lookup yields CDR1 DFQATT and CDR2 SNEGSKA (reference sequence). V lost 4 bases to trimming and J lost 2 bases, with 12 bases between them. The CDR3 coding sequence is TGCAGTGCTACCTCGTTATCCACCTACGAGCAGTACTTC. Translated, it gives CSATSLSTYEQYF.

This clonotype was picked up many times. The chain is built from TRBV9 and TRBJ2-1, with 9 bases aligning to TRBD2. The CDR3 length is 15 residues. V gave up 2 bases and J gave up 3 bases; unmatched junction bases: 3. Looked up from germline, CDR1 is SGDLS and CDR2 is YYNGEE. CDR3 nucleotides: TGTGCCAGCAGCGTCCCAGCGGGAGGCTACAATGAGCAGTTCTTC. Translating gives CASSVPAGGYNEQFF.

This clonotype was picked up many times. This chain joins TRBV28 and TRBJ1-1; D is unclear. Trimming shortened V by 3 bases and J by 1 base, and 9 bases separated the two germline ends. This CDR3 comprises 14 residues. Germline CDR1 reads MDHEN; CDR2 reads SYDVKM. The CDR3 region has the DNA TGTGCCAGCAGTTTGTTTCCAGGGAACACTGAAGCTTTCTTT. The encoded protein is CASSLFPGNTEAFF.

This chain uses TRBV27 with TRBJ2-4; D is uncertain. The CDR3 totals 17 residues. V lost 4 bases and J lost 0, with 16 bases in between. Germline V lookup: CDR1 MNHEY, CDR2 SMNVEV (reference sequence). The CDR3 spells CASSYRPDSTAKNIQYF. The CDR3 DNA reads as TGTGCCAGCAGTTACCGTCCAGACTCCACAGCCAAAAACATTCAGTACTTC.

At least ten counts were recorded for this clonotype. The chain combines TRBV11-2 with TRBJ2-2; D remains unclear. Germline loops: CDR1 SGHAT, CDR2 FQNNGV. V was clipped by 4 bases and J by 3 bases, with 12 bases between them. This CDR3 is 15 amino acids long. The CDR3 region is CASSSAVAHTGELFF. CDR3 in DNA: TGTGCCAGCAGCTCCGCTGTAGCTCACACCGGGGAGCTGTTTTTT.

This clonotype was seen many times. The V and J genes are TRBV30 and TRBJ2-1; 13 bases are a match to TRBD2. With V trimmed by 4 bases and J by 6 bases, 6 bases remained unmatched. The CDR3 is 15 residues long. The germline V gene encodes CDR1 GTSNPN and CDR2 SVGIG (reference sequence). CDR3 protein: CAWTRGLAGVNEQFF. The CDR3 DNA reads as TGTGCCTGGACCCGCGGACTAGCGGGAGTCAATGAGCAGTTCTTC. The whole variable domain, remainder taken from reference TRBV30 and TRBJ2-1, is SQTIHQWPATLVQPVGSPLSLECTVEGTSNPNLYWYRQAAGRGLQLLFYSVGIGQISSEVPQNLSASRPQDRQFILSSKKLLLSDSGFYLCAWTRGLAGVNEQFFGPGTRLTVL.

In this sample, this clonotype turned up many times. This rearrangement joins TRBV2 to TRBJ2-7; D unresolved. V shed 7 bases and J shed 2 bases, with 6 bases lying between them. This CDR3 has 11 residues. Germline loops: CDR1 SNHLY, CDR2 FYNNEI. The CDR3 sequence is CASKPTYEQYF. In DNA, the CDR3 is TGTGCCAGCAAACCGACCTACGAGCAGTACTTC.

This sequence joins TRBV3-1 and TRBJ2-7; no firm D call. V shed 3 bases and J shed 4 bases, with 19 bases lying between them. Germline lookup yields CDR1 LGHDT and CDR2 YNNKEL (reference sequence). The CDR3 length is 16 residues. DNA for the CDR3: TGTGCCAGCAGCCATTCTTTCGTGGACCCTGCATACGAGCAGTACTTC. Translating it yields CASSHSFVDPAYEQYF.

In this sample, this clonotype turned up many times. The chain combines TRBV28 with TRBJ2-1; 9 bases are a match to TRBD2. V was pared by 2 bases and J by 5 bases, with 13 bases of the junction left unmatched. The CDR3 runs 18 residues. Germline CDR1 and CDR2: MDHEN and SYDVKM. The CDR3 loop reads CASSLLLAGPLGNNEQFF. The DNA of the CDR3 is TGTGCCAGCAGTTTACTCCTAGCGGGACCCCTAGGTAACAATGAGCAGTTCTTC. The full variable domain, rest sourced from reference TRBV28 and TRBJ2-1, is DVKVTQSSRYLVKRTGEKVFLECVQDMDHENMFWYRQDPGLGLRLIYFSYDVKMKEKGDIPEGYSVSREKKERFSLILESASTNQTSMYLCASSLLLAGPLGNNEQFFGPGTRLTVL.

The chain has TRBV4-2 and TRBJ2-5; 7 bases match TRBD2. CDR3 size: 18 residues. Germline CDR1 is LGHNA and CDR2 is YNFKEQ. V lost 0 bases, J lost 0 bases, and 10 bases stayed unmatched. CDR3 amino acids: CASSQDLGTSVYQETQYF. As DNA, the CDR3 is TGTGCCAGCAGCCAAGATCTAGGAACTAGCGTTTACCAAGAGACCCAGTACTTC.

V usage is TRBV28 and J usage is TRBJ1-5; maybe TRBD1 (5 bases). Germline lookup yields CDR1 MDHEN and CDR2 SYDVKM. There are 15 residues in the CDR3. Trimming cost V 6 bases and J 4 bases, with 16 bases left between them. This CDR3 reads CASRLFSAGNQPQHF. In DNA, the CDR3 is TGTGCCAGCAGGCTATTTTCTGCAGGGAATCAGCCCCAGCATTTT.

In its sample, this clonotype was seen many times. This chain joins TRBV19 and TRBJ1-1, with a weak D call TRBD1 (5 bases). This CDR3 comprises 14 residues. Germline CDR1 is LNHDA and CDR2 is SQIVND (reference sequence). Trimming stripped 4 bases from V and 2 bases from J, with 11 bases between. CDR3 nucleotides: TGTGCCAGTAGTAGGGGGACGCTAAACACTGAAGCTTTCTTT. This encodes CASSRGTLNTEAFF.

At least ten counts were recorded for this clonotype. The chain links TRBV7-8 to TRBJ2-5; 11 bases line up with TRBD2. Germline lookup yields CDR1 SGHVS and CDR2 FQNEAQ. This CDR3 has 16 amino acids. With V trimmed by 0 bases and J by 5 bases, 5 bases remained unmatched. The CDR3 sequence is CASSLALAGEGETQYF. The CDR3 region has the DNA TGTGCCAGCAGCTTAGCACTAGCGGGAGAAGGGGAGACCCAGTACTTC.

This sequence joins TRBV29-1 and TRBJ2-7, with TRBD1 matching over 9 bases. CDR1 is SQVTM and CDR2 is ANQGSEA in the germline V gene. Trimming removed 6 bases from V and 3 bases from J; junction bases left unmatched: 3. This CDR3 contains 12 residues. CDR3 in amino acids: CSVGQGGYEQYF. DNA for the CDR3: TGCAGCGTGGGACAGGGAGGCTACGAGCAGTACTTC.

This clonotype was counted ten times or more. The CDR3 region is CAITGRGTGYEQYF. CDR3 DNA sequence: TGTGCCATCACAGGCCGGGGTACAGGGTACGAGCAGTACTTC. The rearrangement links TRBV10-3 to TRBJ2-7; D is perhaps TRBD1 (6 bases). Deletions cut 7 bases from V and 4 bases from J, with 17 bases between. The CDR3 extends over 14 amino acids. The germline V gene has CDR1 ENHRY and CDR2 SYGVKD.

The sample holds many counts of this clonotype. The chain joins TRBV12-5 to TRBJ2-1; 11 bases are a match to TRBD2. Germline CDR1 is LGHNT and CDR2 is FRNRAP. This CDR3 has 18 amino acids. The J segment lost 4 bases and the V segment lost 0 bases, leaving 8 bases of the junction unmatched. This CDR3 is CASGLVRSGLAGYNEQFF. For the CDR3, the DNA is TGTGCTAGTGGTTTGGTCCGCTCAGGACTAGCGGGTTACAATGAGCAGTTCTTC.